These 14 T cell receptor beta chains share one sample of origin, sequenced in a study of cytotoxic CD8 clonotypes in ibrutinib-treated CLL. Generated by immunoSEQ multiplex PCR, the TCRdb table keeps only in-frame clones and is missing some. The sample yields some 350,000 clones, roughly 71% seen once. Here the sequenced sample was PBMCs, taken after 36 months of ibrutinib treatment. The receptor set was obtained from a human donor with chronic lymphocytic leukemia.

The chain combines TRBV5-6 with TRBJ2-7; no reliable D call. Trimming stripped 4 bases from V and 3 bases from J, with 17 bases between. The CDR3 spans 15 residues. Germline-derived CDR1 and CDR2 are SGHDT and YYEEEE. The CDR3 loop reads CASSPGPNTGYEQYF. In DNA form, the CDR3 reads TGTGCCAGCAGCCCCGGACCCAATACGGGCTACGAGCAGTACTTC.

This clone came up a few times. The CDR3 region is CASSRNRLYGYTF. CDR3 nucleotide sequence: TGTGCCAGCAGTCGGAACAGATTATATGGCTACACCTTC. This chain uses TRBV27 with TRBJ1-2; D is ambiguous. With 5 bases removed from V and 5 bases from J, the gap between germline ends came to 12 bases. This CDR3 is 13 amino acids long. Germline V CDR1 and CDR2: MNHEY, SMNVEV (reference sequence).

The chain uses TRBV19 and TRBJ2-6, with D perhaps matching TRBD2 (6 bases). The CDR3 is 16 residues long. The germline CDR1 and CDR2 sequences are LNHDA and SQIVND (reference sequence). Trimming left V 5 bases short and J 0 bases short, with 11 bases between. CDR3 bases: TGTGCCAGTAGTCCGGGACTCCTCTCTGGGGCCAACGTCCTGACTTTC. Its protein product is CASSPGLLSGANVLTF.

J is TRBJ2-5 and V is TRBV9, with D possibly being TRBD2 (5 bases). Germline loops: CDR1 SGDLS, CDR2 YYNGEE. The CDR3 runs 17 residues. The V end was cut by 0 bases, the J end by 4 bases, with 19 bases between. The CDR3 here is CASSVGGGRRVGETQYF. As DNA, the CDR3 is TGTGCCAGCAGCGTAGGCGGCGGGCGAAGAGTGGGAGAGACCCAGTACTTC.

This chain joins TRBV7-2 and TRBJ1-2; D may be TRBD1 (6 bases). The CDR3 totals 18 residues. CDR1 SGHTA and CDR2 FQGNSA come from the germline V gene. V was cut by 2 bases and J by 1 base, with 20 bases left in between. The CDR3 reads CASSLLQLTGPLNYGYTF. The CDR3 nucleotides read TGTGCCAGCAGCTTACTCCAATTAACAGGGCCTCTTAACTATGGCTACACCTTC.

The rearrangement uses TRBV5-1 and TRBJ2-5, with unresolved D. The V gene lost 5 bases and the J gene lost 4 bases, with 18 bases spanning the gap. The CDR3 has 15 residues. Germline loops: CDR1 SGHRS, CDR2 YFSETQ. CDR3 sequence: CASSPGAGLRETQYF. CDR3 coding DNA: TGCGCCAGCAGTCCTGGTGCAGGTCTTAGAGAGACCCAGTACTTC.

This clone appeared a few times. The genes are TRBV7-2 and TRBJ2-7; the D gene is possibly TRBD1 (5 bases). V lost 4 bases and J lost 2, with 15 bases in between. CDR3 length: 15 amino acids. From germline, CDR1 is SGHTA and CDR2 FQGNSA. CDR3 DNA sequence: TGTGCCAGCAGCTCCAGGGCGAATTCACCCTACGAGCAGTACTTC. Protein product: CASSSRANSPYEQYF.

This chain joins TRBV7-9 and TRBJ1-2; D unclear. V was clipped by 0 bases and J by 7 bases, with 9 bases between them. Germline V gene lookup returns CDR1 SEHNR and CDR2 FQNEAQ (reference sequence). This CDR3 has 13 residues. DNA for the CDR3: TGTGCCAGCAGCTTAGCGGGTGGGGTTGGCTACACCTTC. Translation: CASSLAGGVGYTF.

V and J are TRBV25-1 and TRBJ1-5, with TRBD1 matching 8 bases. J was trimmed by 5 bases and V by 2 bases; bases with no gene match: 5. This CDR3 is built from 15 residues. Germline V CDR1 and CDR2: MGHDK, SYGVNS. The CDR3 DNA sequence: TGTGCCAGCAGTGAAGCAGGGGGCTGGGATCAGCCCCAGCATTTT. Protein: CASSEAGGWDQPQHF.

The J gene is TRBJ1-4, the V gene TRBV18; no definite D call. The CDR3 runs 13 residues. The V and J ends lost 2 bases and 3 bases respectively, with 4 bases between them. Germline assignment: CDR1 KGHSH and CDR2 LQKENI. CDR3 bases: TGTGCCAGCTCACCATTCCCTAATGAAAAACTGTTTTTT. This sequence encodes CASSPFPNEKLFF.

This clone has a handful of counts. The gene calls are TRBV10-3 and TRBJ2-5; 11 bases are shared with TRBD2. The CDR3 totals 14 residues. Looked up from germline, CDR1 is ENHRY and CDR2 is SYGVKD. V dropped 2 bases and J dropped 5; count of bases not matched to a gene: 1. CDR3: CAISEASGRETQYF. DNA for the CDR3: TGTGCCATCAGTGAGGCTAGCGGGAGGGAGACCCAGTACTTC.

The rearrangement joins TRBV6-1 to TRBJ2-3; maybe TRBD1 (6 bases). The germline V and J ends were trimmed by 5 bases and 0 bases, with 9 bases remaining between them. The CDR3 sequence is 14 residues long. The V gene's germline CDR1 is MNHNS and CDR2 SASEGT. DNA of the CDR3: TGTGCCAGCAGTCGGACAGCTAGCACAGATACGCAGTATTTT. Protein product: CASSRTASTDTQYF.

The chain recombines TRBV4-1 with TRBJ1-2; 7 nucleotides align to TRBD1. CDR1 and CDR2 from the germline V gene are MGHRA and YSYEKL. The CDR3 loop spans 18 amino acids. After removal of 0 bases from V and 7 bases from J, the junction contained 17 bases not matched to a gene. Here the CDR3 reads CASSQDRGTVFLIGGYTF. The CDR3 DNA is TGCGCCAGCAGCCAAGATCGGGGGACAGTTTTCTTGATAGGTGGCTACACCTTC.

The J gene is TRBJ1-6, the V gene TRBV2, with a tentative D call TRBD1 (6 bases). The CDR3 loop spans 18 amino acids. Trimming took off 7 bases at V and 0 bases at J, with 19 bases between the two ends. Germline V gene data show CDR1 as SNHLY and CDR2 as FYNNEI. The DNA of the CDR3 is TGTGCCAGCAACCCGACAGGCACAAAAAGCTCCTATAATTCACCCCTCCACTTT. Encoded protein: CASNPTGTKSSYNSPLHF.